Listed below are T cell receptor beta chains from one sample, sequenced in a study of esophageal squamous cell carcinoma under preoperative chemotherapy. One entry per CDR3 protein, called by TCRdb with MiXCR from the PCR reads. The table lists more than 9,500 distinct CDR3 sequences, around 50% of them singletons. The sample here was taken from a patient given preoperative chemotherapy. Source of these receptors: a human donor with esophageal squamous cell carcinoma. The donor label of this sample is uncertain. Both conserved end residues are trimmed from each CDR3.

cdr3_aa	v_call	j_call
ASQRGGNEQF	TRBV6-1	TRBJ2-1
ASSLAGVGGNEQY	TRBV7-7	-
GSGPGGGGKNTQY	TRBV6-1	-
ASSEALGTDTQF	TRBV6-1	TRBJ2-3
ASMGRSGTANTGELF	TRBV6-1	TRBJ2-2
ASTFSMIHHNEQY	TRBV12-3/TRBV12-4	-
SASGPDGYT	TRBV20-1	TRBJ1-2
ASSVGGIIGETQY	TRBV6-1	-
ASSYERRVETQY	TRBV6-5	-
ASSSGQFTDTQY	TRBV6-5	TRBJ2-3
ASTRDRGVNEQF	TRBV6-1	TRBJ2-1
ASSPDRLETQY	TRBV7-7	-
ASSRDQAYYEQY	TRBV7-2	-
ARGEGGRDPDIQY	TRBV6-1	-
ASSPSRSGRSNEQY	TRBV6-1	-
AGHGGRGQETQY	TRBV6-1	TRBJ2-3
ASSPGTSGSYEQY	TRBV7-6	TRBJ2-7
ASSYRAGVRGSSRGSNEKLF	TRBV27	TRBJ1-4
ASSPTGTRGVNTGAQY	TRBV12-3/TRBV12-4	-
ASSGDQEETQY	TRBV7-6	-
ASSERGTILYNEQY	TRBV6-1	TRBJ2-3
ASSPSNRRQAKNIQY	TRBV27	TRBJ2-4
ASSLESLTEAF	TRBV7-2	TRBJ1-1
ASSPRQGNYNEQF	TRBV7-2	TRBJ2-1
ASSRRGLARESQY	TRBV27	TRBJ2-5
AGGRGGTDDDIQY	TRBV10-3	TRBJ2-4
ASSRQHTGELF	TRBV6-1	TRBJ2-2
ASSLRGSGTDTQY	TRBV7-6	TRBJ2-3
ASSSGTGNNEQF	TRBV7-6	TRBJ2-1
ASSVQGARYNEQF	TRBV6-1	TRBJ2-1
ASPPGGTRAKQF	TRBV6-1	TRBJ2-1
ASTRTSGSYEQY	TRBV6-1	TRBJ2-7
ASSWRGGREDTQY	TRBV6-5	TRBJ2-5
ASPKAGGALSSYNEQF	TRBV6-1	TRBJ2-1
ASSDGHPY	TRBV6-1	TRBJ2-4
ASSLPGALPDTQY	TRBV6-5	TRBJ2-3
ASSFSPGQGRNEQY	TRBV6-5	-
ATESAPGGQGVTGELF	TRBV24-1	TRBJ2-2
ASSELWGCYKDTQY	TRBV6-1	TRBJ2-3
ASSQDVYRGNYGYT	TRBV4-1	TRBJ1-2
ASRGLAGGDDEQF	TRBV9	TRBJ2-1
ASGGSYDEQF	TRBV10-1	TRBJ2-1
ASREFGGSYQDTQY	TRBV6-1	TRBJ2-3
SDMGRQETQY	TRBV20-1	TRBJ2-5
ASRLQGAGGELF	TRBV6-5	TRBJ2-2